These T cell receptor beta chains were read from a single sample in a study of cytomegalovirus exposure and HLA in healthy donors. Assay used: immunoSEQ multiplex PCR; TCRdb lists only in-frame clones, some missing. The sample records over 150,000 clones, roughly 80% being singletons. The sample comprised PBMCs. These receptor sequences come from a man aged 30 to 39 in good health and CMV-seropositive. The CDR3 runs from the conserved cysteine through the conserved F or W. The D gene is left open where the match is weak. A row's size may be missing; if present it is once, few, many or a size class.

>-|TRBJ2-3|TRBD2|TRBV6-5
CASSVSGGPTDTQYF
TGTGCCAGCAGTGTTAGCGGGGGGCCCACAGATACGCAGTATTTT
>-|TRBJ2-1|-|TRBV7-2
CASSLVAIEQFF
TGTGCCAGCAGCTTAGTAGCTATTGAGCAGTTCTTC
>-|TRBJ1-5|TRBD1|TRBV9
CASSPGQPNQPQHF
TGTGCCAGCAGCCCGGGACAGCCCAATCAGCCCCAGCATTTT
>-|TRBJ1-1|-|TRBV27
CAASGDPKGAEAFF
TGTGCAGCCTCCGGAGACCCCAAGGGGGCTGAAGCTTTCTTT
>-|TRBJ1-6|-|TRBV18
CASSGKMDSPLHF
TGTGCCAGCTCCGGGAAGATGGATTCACCCCTCCACTTT
>-|TRBJ1-2|-|TRBV6-1
CASSEGHNIYGYTF
TGTGCCAGCAGTGAGGGACACAATATCTATGGCTACACCTTC
>-|TRBJ1-2|-|TRBV19
CASSIGQQRDYGYTF
TGTGCCAGTAGTATAGGCCAGCAGCGGGACTATGGCTACACCTTC
>-|TRBJ1-1|-|TRBV5-1
CASSLGGGPEAFF
TGCGCCAGCAGCTTAGGTGGAGGGCCTGAAGCTTTCTTT
>-|TRBJ1-3|-|TRBV28
CASSWRGSGNTIYF
TGTGCCAGCAGTTGGCGGGGATCAGGAAACACCATATATTTT
>few|TRBJ2-2|-|TRBV27
CASSDLGFGELFF
TGTGCCAGCAGTGACCTAGGTTTCGGGGAGCTGTTTTTT
>few|TRBJ1-3|-|TRBV19
CASRVQSLSGNTIYF
TGTGCCAGTAGGGTACAGAGCCTCTCTGGAAACACCATATATTTT
>-|TRBJ2-1|TRBD1|TRBV4-1
CASSQRQGFSYNEQFF
TGCGCCAGCAGCCAGCGACAGGGGTTTTCCTACAATGAGCAGTTCTTC
>-|TRBJ2-5|-|TRBV6-5
CASSYTLAFKETQYF
TGTGCCAGCAGTTACACCCTAGCCTTCAAAGAGACCCAGTACTTC
>-|TRBJ1-4|-|TRBV16
CASSLGHNEKLFF
TGTGCCAGCAGCCTTGGACACAATGAAAAACTGTTTTTT
>-|TRBJ2-7|-|TRBV28
CASNPSGNGYEQYF
TGTGCCAGCAACCCCTCAGGGAATGGGTACGAGCAGTACTTC
>-|TRBJ2-3|-|TRBV18
CASSPPSTDTQYF
TGTGCCAGCTCACCCCCTTCCACAGATACGCAGTATTTT
>few|TRBJ1-3|-|TRBV30
CAWSVTAGNTIYF
TGTGCCTGGAGTGTAACGGCTGGAAACACCATATATTTT
>-|TRBJ1-1|-|TRBV15
CATSRDREPGEAFF
TGTGCCACCAGCAGAGATCGGGAGCCAGGAGAAGCTTTCTTT
>-|TRBJ1-1|TRBD1|TRBV11-2
CASSSTGVEAEAFF
TGTGCCAGCAGCTCGACAGGGGTTGAGGCTGAAGCTTTCTTT
>-|TRBJ2-7|TRBD1|TRBV19
CASSIKSRDREVSYEQYF
TGTGCCAGTAGTATAAAATCCCGGGACAGGGAGGTATCCTACGAGCAGTACTTC
>-|TRBJ1-2|-|TRBV5-1
CASKGSGGVFANYGYTF
TGCGCCAGCAAGGGATCTGGGGGCGTTTTTGCTAACTATGGCTACACCTTC
>once|TRBJ1-3|-|TRBV5-1
CASSLTGPTKGNTIYF
TGCGCCAGCAGCTTGACAGGGCCTACCAAGGGAAACACCATATATTTT
>few|TRBJ2-7|TRBD2|TRBV11-1
CASSPGLVPYEQYF
TGTGCCAGCAGCCCTGGACTAGTACCCTACGAGCAGTACTTC
>-|TRBJ2-3|-|TRBV30
CAWSGVGADTQYF
TGTGCCTGGAGTGGGGTCGGGGCAGATACGCAGTATTTT
>-|TRBJ2-3|TRBD2|TRBV19
CASRPSGRSTDTQYF
TGTGCCAGTAGGCCTAGCGGGAGAAGTACAGATACGCAGTATTTT
>-|TRBJ2-1|TRBD2|TRBV14
CASSQSLAGYNEQFF
TGTGCCAGCAGCCAATCACTAGCGGGCTACAATGAGCAGTTCTTC
>-|TRBJ2-1|TRBD1|TRBV27
CASRQNQGQRPYNEQFF
TGTGCCAGCAGACAGAACCAGGGACAGCGACCTTACAATGAGCAGTTCTTC
>-|TRBJ2-3|-|TRBV11-2
CASSPQGNPYVNTQYF
TGTGCCAGCAGCCCCCAGGGGAATCCCTACGTGAATACGCAGTATTTT
>few|TRBJ2-7|TRBD1|TRBV11-3
CASSPGQGSNEQYF
TGTGCCAGCAGCCCCGGACAGGGGAGCAACGAGCAGTACTTC
>-|TRBJ2-2|-|TRBV18
CASSKAGTDATGELFF
TGTGCCAGCTCTAAGGCAGGGACTGACGCCACCGGGGAGCTGTTTTTT
>-|TRBJ1-6|-|TRBV30
CAWSTGSNSPLHF
TGTGCCTGGAGTACAGGGAGCAATTCACCCCTCCACTTT
>-|TRBJ1-1|-|TRBV11-3
CASSLTGRTEAFF
TGTGCCAGCAGCTTAACGGGTCGAACTGAAGCTTTCTTT
>-|TRBJ2-7|-|TRBV19
CASSMTDYEQYF
TGTGCCAGTAGCATGACAGACTACGAGCAGTACTTC
>-|TRBJ1-2|-|TRBV27
CASSLSAGADGYTF
TGTGCCAGCAGTTTATCCGCAGGAGCGGATGGCTACACCTTC
>few|TRBJ2-6|-|TRBV7-9
CASSLSGDPRSGANVLTF
TGTGCCAGCAGCTTATCAGGGGACCCACGCTCTGGGGCCAACGTCCTGACTTTC
>-|TRBJ1-1|-|TRBV15
CATSRSGLNTEAFF
TGTGCCACCAGCAGATCGGGACTTAACACTGAAGCTTTCTTT
>-|TRBJ2-7|-|TRBV18
CASALGTRPYEQYF
TGTGCCAGCGCCCTAGGGACAAGACCCTACGAGCAGTACTTC
>-|TRBJ2-3|TRBD2|TRBV4-2
CASSQDRAGGEDTQYF
TGTGCCAGCAGCCAAGATAGGGCGGGAGGGGAAGATACGCAGTATTTT
>-|TRBJ2-5|TRBD2|TRBV5-6
CASSLWTSGGASETQYF
TGTGCCAGCAGCTTATGGACTAGCGGGGGGGCAAGTGAGACCCAGTACTTC
>few|TRBJ2-7|TRBD2|TRBV11-2
CASSLRPGLASPYEQYF
TGTGCCAGCAGCTTGAGGCCGGGACTAGCCTCCCCCTACGAGCAGTACTTC
>-|TRBJ2-2|-|TRBV19
CASSTGASNTGELFF
TGTGCCAGTAGTACAGGGGCGTCGAACACCGGGGAGCTGTTTTTT
>-|TRBJ2-3|-|TRBV27
CASSRTRGATDTQYF
TGTGCCAGCAGCCGGACTAGGGGGGCCACAGATACGCAGTATTTT
>-|TRBJ2-7|TRBD1|TRBV9
CASSVGTEAYEQYF
TGTGCCAGCAGCGTCGGGACAGAAGCATACGAGCAGTACTTC
>-|TRBJ1-1|-|TRBV6-5
CASSRDTQHTEAFF
TGTGCCAGCAGCCGGGACACCCAACACACTGAAGCTTTCTTT
>-|TRBJ1-1|-|TRBV6-1
CASSEAPVSEAFF
TGTGCCAGCAGTGAAGCGCCGGTATCTGAAGCTTTCTTT
>-|TRBJ2-5|TRBD2|TRBV7-2
CASSRTSGEGETQYF
TGTGCCAGCAGCCGGACTAGCGGGGAGGGAGAGACCCAGTACTTC
>-|TRBJ2-7|-|TRBV11-3
CASSFLAVLSYEQYF
TGTGCCAGCAGCTTTCTGGCGGTTCTCTCCTACGAGCAGTACTTC
>few|TRBJ2-3|-|TRBV29-1
CSVEGIPGFSTDTQYF
TGCAGCGTTGAAGGGATCCCGGGATTTAGCACAGATACGCAGTATTTT
>-|TRBJ2-7|-|TRBV7-2
CASSPRAYVYEQYF
TGTGCCAGCAGCCCGCGGGCATACGTCTACGAGCAGTACTTC
>-|TRBJ2-7|TRBD1|TRBV28
CASSFGQGLSPYEQYF
TGTGCCAGCAGTTTCGGACAGGGGTTGTCCCCCTACGAGCAGTACTTC
>few|TRBJ2-4|TRBD1|TRBV7-9
CASSRYEGGREQGDIQYF
TGTGCCAGCAGCCGCTACGAGGGGGGAAGAGAACAGGGGGACATTCAGTACTTC
>-|TRBJ2-3|-|TRBV27
CASSFKGQGGYF
TGTGCCAGCAGTTTTAAGGGGCAGGGTGGGTATTTT
>few|TRBJ1-2|-|TRBV7-2
CASSPRPGLGGYTF
TGTGCCAGCAGCCCCCGGCCAGGGTTGGGTGGCTACACCTTC
>-|TRBJ1-3|TRBD1|TRBV27
CASSANRDRGRNTIYF
TGTGCCAGCAGTGCCAATCGGGACAGGGGTAGAAACACCATATATTTT
>-|TRBJ2-5|TRBD2|TRBV23-1
CASSHMCAAGGPDRRQETQYF
TGCGCCAGCAGTCACATGTGCGCAGCGGGGGGGCCCGATCGTCGGCAAGAGACCCAGTACTTC